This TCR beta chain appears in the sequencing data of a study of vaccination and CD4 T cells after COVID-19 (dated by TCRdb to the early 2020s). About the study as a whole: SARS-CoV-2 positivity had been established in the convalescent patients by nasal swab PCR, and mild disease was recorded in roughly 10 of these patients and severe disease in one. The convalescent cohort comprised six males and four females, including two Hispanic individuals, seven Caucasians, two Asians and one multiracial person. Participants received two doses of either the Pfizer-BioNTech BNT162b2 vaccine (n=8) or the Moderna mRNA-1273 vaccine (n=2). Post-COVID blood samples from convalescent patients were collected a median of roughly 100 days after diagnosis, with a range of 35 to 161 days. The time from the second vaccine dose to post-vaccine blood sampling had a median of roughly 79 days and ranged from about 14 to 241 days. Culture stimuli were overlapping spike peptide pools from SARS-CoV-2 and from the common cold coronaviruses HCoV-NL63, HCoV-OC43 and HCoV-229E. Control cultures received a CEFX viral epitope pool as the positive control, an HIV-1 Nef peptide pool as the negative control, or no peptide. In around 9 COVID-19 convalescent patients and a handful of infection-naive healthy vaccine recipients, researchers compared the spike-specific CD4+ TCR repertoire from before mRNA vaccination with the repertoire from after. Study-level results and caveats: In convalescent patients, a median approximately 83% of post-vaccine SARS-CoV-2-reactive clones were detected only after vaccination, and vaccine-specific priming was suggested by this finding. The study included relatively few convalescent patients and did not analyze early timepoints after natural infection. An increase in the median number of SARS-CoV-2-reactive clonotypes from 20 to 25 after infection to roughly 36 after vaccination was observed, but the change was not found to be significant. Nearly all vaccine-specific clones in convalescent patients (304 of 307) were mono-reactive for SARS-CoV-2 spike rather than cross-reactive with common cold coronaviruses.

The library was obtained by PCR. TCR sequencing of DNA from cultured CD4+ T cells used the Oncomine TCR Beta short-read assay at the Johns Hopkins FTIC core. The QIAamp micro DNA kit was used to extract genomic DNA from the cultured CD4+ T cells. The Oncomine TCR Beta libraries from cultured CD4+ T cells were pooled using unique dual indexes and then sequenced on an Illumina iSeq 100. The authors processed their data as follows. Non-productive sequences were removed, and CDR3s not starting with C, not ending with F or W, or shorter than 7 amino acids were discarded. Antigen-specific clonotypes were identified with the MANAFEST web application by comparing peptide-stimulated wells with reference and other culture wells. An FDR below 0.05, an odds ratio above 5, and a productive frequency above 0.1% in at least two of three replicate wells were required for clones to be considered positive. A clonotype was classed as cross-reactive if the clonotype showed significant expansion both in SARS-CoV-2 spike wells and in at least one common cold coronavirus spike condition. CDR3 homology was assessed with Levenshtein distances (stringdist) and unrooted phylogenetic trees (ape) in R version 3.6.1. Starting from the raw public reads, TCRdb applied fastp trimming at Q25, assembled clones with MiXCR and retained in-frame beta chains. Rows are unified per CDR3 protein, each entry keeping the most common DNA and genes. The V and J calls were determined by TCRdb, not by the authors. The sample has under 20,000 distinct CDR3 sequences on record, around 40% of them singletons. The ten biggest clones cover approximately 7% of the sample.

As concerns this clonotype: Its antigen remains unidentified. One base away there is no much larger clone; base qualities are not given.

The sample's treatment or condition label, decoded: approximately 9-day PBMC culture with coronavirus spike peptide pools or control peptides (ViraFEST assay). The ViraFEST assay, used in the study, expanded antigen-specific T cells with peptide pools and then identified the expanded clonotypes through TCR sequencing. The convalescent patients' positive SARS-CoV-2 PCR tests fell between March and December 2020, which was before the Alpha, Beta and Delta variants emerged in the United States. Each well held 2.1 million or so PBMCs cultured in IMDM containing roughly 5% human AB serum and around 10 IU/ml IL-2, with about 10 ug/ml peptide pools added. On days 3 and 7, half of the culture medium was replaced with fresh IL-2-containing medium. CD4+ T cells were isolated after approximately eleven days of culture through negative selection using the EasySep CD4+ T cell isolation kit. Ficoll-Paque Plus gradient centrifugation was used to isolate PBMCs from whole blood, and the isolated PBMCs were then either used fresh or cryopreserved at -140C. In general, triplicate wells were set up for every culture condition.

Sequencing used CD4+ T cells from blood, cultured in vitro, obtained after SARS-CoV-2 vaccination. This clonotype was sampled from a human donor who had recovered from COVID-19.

CDR3 reads: CASSDSRNTGELFF. The DNA is as follows: TGTGCCAGCAGTGATTCAAGGAACACCGGGGAGCTGTTTTTT. The rearrangement joined TRBV2 to TRBJ2-2; no D segment can be confidently identified. Trimming at the junction amounts to 3 bases on V and 1 base on J, and the germline ends lie 6 bases apart. The CDR3, cysteine through phenylalanine, is 14 amino acids long. Just the 42-base CDR3 DNA is kept, in frame starting at base 1. The germline V gene supplies CDR1 SNHLY and CDR2 FYNNEI.